These 8 T cell receptor beta chains came from one sample sequenced in a study of regulatory T cells in long-lasting Graves disease. Time point meaning: newly diagnosed GD, antithyroid drugs for less than 3 months. Isolated PBMC RNA provided the starting material for the TCR library. Relying on iRepertoire HTBI primers and Arm-PCR of CDR3 regions, the team built TCR beta libraries. TCRdb re-called the multiplex PCR reads through MiXCR, storing one row per CDR3 protein. The sample lists fewer than 650,000 distinct CDR3 sequences; 16% were seen once. These same data were also listed under a study on T cells in Graves' hyperthyroidism and ophthalmopathy.

Specimen: peripheral blood mononuclear cells (PBMCs), collected at new diagnosis, from a patient treated with antithyroid drugs. The receptors here all came from a woman aged 25-40 years with Graves disease.

The chain couples TRBV20-1 to TRBJ2-2, with D perhaps TRBD1 (6 bases). The germline gives CDR1 DFQATT, CDR2 SNEGSKA (reference sequence). The CDR3 sequence is 16 residues long. The germline V and J ends were trimmed by 6 bases and 3 bases, with 20 bases remaining between them. This chain's CDR3 is CSARPPPGHDTGELFF. CDR3 coding DNA: TGCAGTGCCAGACCTCCACCGGGACACGACACCGGGGAGCTGTTTTTT.

In this sample, this clonotype turned up a few times. The genes are TRBV5-1 and TRBJ2-7; D unclear. The CDR3 contains 13 residues. Between the trimmed V and J ends, which lost 4 bases and 2 bases, there was a span of 10 bases. The germline gives CDR1 SGHRS, CDR2 YFSETQ. The CDR3 loop is CASSLSATYEQYF. Written as DNA, the CDR3 is TGCGCCAGCAGCCTTTCTGCAACCTACGAGCAGTACTTC.

This clonotype showed up just a few times. The chain is built from TRBV30 and TRBJ2-4, with TRBD1 matching over 7 bases. The germline V gene has CDR1 GTSNPN and CDR2 SVGIG (reference sequence). Germline trimming cut 3 bases from V and 8 bases from J; bases unmatched to any gene: 7. This CDR3 spans 13 amino acids. The CDR3 reads CAWSQQGSDIQYF. CDR3 nucleotides: TGTGCCTGGAGCCAACAGGGGTCCGACATTCAGTACTTC.

The chain employs TRBV7-9 and TRBJ1-5; D is unclear. Germline V gene sequence: CDR1 SEHNR, CDR2 FQNEAQ (reference sequence). The CDR3 consists of 12 residues. V lost 1 base and J 10 bases, leaving 8 bases between the germline ends. CDR3 region: CASSLGERPQHF. The CDR3 coding sequence is TGTGCCAGCAGCTTAGGAGAGCGTCCCCAGCATTTT. Based on the CDR3 plus reference TRBV7-9 and TRBJ1-5, the full variable domain is DTGVSQNPRHKITKRGQNVTFRCDPISEHNRLYWYRQTLGQGPEFLTYFQNEAQLEKSRLLSDRFSAERPKGSFSTLEIQRTEQGDSAMYLCASSLGERPQHFGDGTRLSIL.

V gene TRBV30 combines with J gene TRBJ2-7; the D gene is possibly TRBD1 (5 bases). The CDR3 runs 14 residues. CDR1 and CDR2 from the germline V gene are GTSNPN and SVGIG (reference sequence). Trimming left V 0 bases short and J 4 bases short, with 13 bases between. The CDR3 nucleotides read TGTGCCTGGAGTGTACTTCCCAAGGGGTACGAGCAGTACTTC. Translation gives CAWSVLPKGYEQYF.

V usage is TRBV20-1 and J usage is TRBJ2-4, with TRBD1 matching 8 bases. V dropped 6 bases and J dropped 0; count of bases not matched to a gene: 13. Germline lookup yields CDR1 DFQATT and CDR2 SNEGSKA (reference sequence). The CDR3 runs to 17 residues. The CDR3 loop is CSAPERTGMVAKNIQYF. The CDR3 DNA follows: TGCAGTGCCCCAGAGAGGACAGGGATGGTAGCCAAAAACATTCAGTACTTC.

This clonotype was detected many times. The chain joins TRBV11-2 to TRBJ2-3, with 12 positions matching TRBD1. After removal of 1 base from V and 6 bases from J, the junction contained 8 bases not matched to a gene. This CDR3 is built from 17 residues. Germline V gene data show CDR1 as SGHAT and CDR2 as FQNNGV. The DNA for the CDR3 is TGTGCCAGCAGCTTAGCGAACCGGGACAGGGGGCTGGATACGCAGTATTTT. Translating gives CASSLANRDRGLDTQYF.

V gene TRBV20-1 combines with J gene TRBJ1-6; 10 bases line up with TRBD1. V was clipped by 1 base and J by 8 bases; unmatched bases: 2. The CDR3 spans 14 residues. CDR1 is DFQATT, CDR2 SNEGSKA, per germline (reference sequence). The CDR3 sequence: CSARAGTGDSPLHF. For the CDR3, the DNA is TGCAGTGCTAGAGCCGGGACAGGGGATTCACCCCTCCACTTT.